This T cell receptor (beta chain) stems from a study of blood T cell repertoires in COVID-19. Study summary: Donors in the United States, Italy and Spain gave samples during acute or convalescent COVID-19.

With 2 bases removed from V and 4 bases from J, the gap between germline ends came to 3 bases. The CDR3 is 11 residues long. Germline V lookup: CDR1 SGHRS, CDR2 YFSETQ. Original handling: Reference gene primer amplification yielded estimated nucleated cell counts. TCRdb keeps only in-frame clones here, not all; method: immunoSEQ multiplex PCR. V and J calls and clone size are copied from that table; D and trimming were computed from the DNA. In the table there are 200,000 to 300,000 clones, 75% to 90% of which are singletons. Notes on this clone: The same CDR3 is also encoded by other DNA sequences in this sample.

The clonotype comes from a human donor in a cohort sampled during active COVID-19. The sequencing input was peripheral blood. The gene calls are TRBV5-1 and TRBJ2-5; D ambiguous. The CDR3 DNA is TGCGCCAGCAGCTTCAGAGAGACCCAGTACTTC. This encodes CASSFRETQYF.